This T cell receptor beta chain was documented in a study of shared clonotypes between healthy human individuals. Across the study: The people who gave samples were two women and a few men aged 18 to 49.

This CDR3 region has 14 residues. The V end was cut by 2 bases, the J end by 1 base, with 9 bases between. Germline V gene sequence: CDR1 SGHVS, CDR2 FQNEAQ. Deep-level settings were used for running the assay. Repertoires were generated with immunoSEQ multiplex PCR, while TCRdb's copy carries only in-frame clones and drops some. The sample lists about 480,000 clones, roughly 78% occurring once. Healthy adults negative for HIV, lacking recent acute infections or vaccinations, served as donors. The unsorted samples had around 86 million PBMCs used for genomic DNA. The TCR originated in a woman aged 40 to 49 in good health. Some clones in this sample may be carry-over from other donors' samples. Sequenced material: PBMCs. V is TRBV7-8 and J is TRBJ2-7, with D possibly being TRBD1 (6 bases). CDR3 region: CASSLLTGSYEQYF. In DNA, the CDR3 is TGTGCCAGCAGCTTATTAACAGGGTCCTACGAGCAGTACTTC. The complete variable domain, with remaining parts taken from reference TRBV7-8 and TRBJ2-7, reads GAGVSQSPRYKVAKRGQDVALRCDPISGHVSLFWYQQALGQGPEFLTYFQNEAQLDKSGLPSDRFFAERPEGSVSTLKIQRTQQEDSAVYLCASSLLTGSYEQYFGPGTRLTVT.